Presented here are 12 T cell receptor beta chains from one specimen sequenced in a study of human thymus T cells. TCRdb's table, derived via immunoSEQ multiplex PCR, lists solely in-frame clones and lacks some. This table holds around 44,000 clones, about 93% found once. The sample taken for sequencing was blood. These receptors all stem from a boy in the first two years of life with a congenital heart defect but otherwise immunologically healthy.

The V and J genes are TRBV27 and TRBJ1-2; 8 bases fit TRBD1. Germline CDR1 is MNHEY and CDR2 is SMNVEV (reference sequence). This CDR3 has 15 residues. Trimming cost V 6 bases and J 6 bases; bases outside gene matches: 12. As DNA, the CDR3 is TGTGCCAGCAGATCAAGACCCGACAGGGGTGATGGCTACACCTTC. Its protein product is CASRSRPDRGDGYTF.

The rearrangement uses TRBV28 and TRBJ2-3, with D possibly matching TRBD1 (6 bases). Per germline, CDR1 MDHEN and CDR2 SYDVKM. V was shortened by 7 bases and J by 1 base, with 9 bases between the two germline ends. The CDR3 sequence is 13 residues long. The CDR3 DNA is TGTGCCAGCACCCGACAGGGCACAGATACGCAGTATTTT. Translation gives CASTRQGTDTQYF.

This rearrangement joins TRBV9 to TRBJ1-1, with D possibly matching TRBD1 (5 bases). The CDR3 has 15 residues. Germline-derived CDR1 and CDR2 are SGDLS and YYNGEE. Trimming pared 0 bases from V and 3 bases from J, leaving 12 bases between. The DNA for the CDR3 is TGTGCCAGCAGCGTAGTGAGTCGGGGGTACACTGAAGCTTTCTTT. Its translation is CASSVVSRGYTEAFF.

The gene calls are TRBV11-2 and TRBJ2-3; a weak D match, TRBD2 (5 bases). The germline gives CDR1 SGHAT, CDR2 FQNNGV. The CDR3 sequence is 12 residues long. V shed 4 bases and J shed 4 bases, with 6 bases lying between them. Here the CDR3 DNA reads TGTGCCAGCAGCTCTAGCCCAGATACGCAGTATTTT. It codes for CASSSSPDTQYF.

The rearrangement joins TRBV5-1 to TRBJ2-7; TRBD2 matches 8 bases. The CDR3 runs 15 residues. After removal of 0 bases from V and 6 bases from J, the junction contained 8 bases not matched to a gene. Germline CDR1 SGHRS, CDR2 YFSETQ. The CDR3 spells CASSLVERGMGEQYF. CDR3 bases: TGCGCCAGCAGCTTGGTTGAGCGGGGGATGGGCGAGCAGTACTTC.

As DNA, the CDR3 is TGTGCCAGCAGTCGGGGGGGCCCGGGCTACGAGCAGTACTTC. It translates to CASSRGGPGYEQYF. The rearrangement uses TRBV6-6 and TRBJ2-7; 8 nucleotides align to TRBD2. This CDR3 is 14 amino acids long. Germline loops: CDR1 MNHNY, CDR2 SVGAGI (reference sequence). V gave up 5 bases and J gave up 3 bases; unmatched junction bases: 6.

The chain links TRBV7-2 to TRBJ2-3, with D uncertain. Trimming removed 5 bases at V and 4 bases at J, with 10 bases between. The CDR3 runs to 13 residues. Germline lookup yields CDR1 SGHTA and CDR2 FQGNSA. This chain's CDR3 is CASSPQIPDTQYF. Here the CDR3 DNA reads TGTGCCAGCAGCCCGCAGATCCCAGATACGCAGTATTTT.

The rearrangement links TRBV19 to TRBJ2-7, with 10 bases matching TRBD1. The CDR3 has 16 residues. Looked up from germline, CDR1 is LNHDA and CDR2 is SQIVND (reference sequence). V was pared by 0 bases and J by 5 bases, with 7 bases of the junction left unmatched. As DNA, the CDR3 is TGTGCCAGTAGTATAGAAGACAGGGGGCATGGGGACGAGCAGTACTTC. This sequence encodes CASSIEDRGHGDEQYF.

The rearrangement links TRBV7-2 to TRBJ2-7; D not certain. The CDR3 totals 16 residues. The germline V gene has CDR1 SGHTA and CDR2 FQGNSA. With 5 bases removed from V and 2 bases from J, the gap between germline ends came to 19 bases. The CDR3 nucleotides read TGTGCCAGCAGCCCCCGAGCGTCCACTACTCCCTACGAGCAGTACTTC. Translated, it gives CASSPRASTTPYEQYF.

V and J are TRBV5-4 and TRBJ2-1, with TRBD1 as a possible D gene (6 bases). The V end lost 3 bases, the J end lost 5 bases, and 12 bases lay between the germline ends. The germline V gene has CDR1 SGHNT and CDR2 YYREEE (reference sequence). This CDR3 comprises 14 residues. CDR3 nucleotides: TGTGCCAGCAGCTCCATTACAGGGAACAATGAGCAGTTCTTC. Translation: CASSSITGNNEQFF.

The chain couples TRBV5-1 to TRBJ2-5; D not certain. CDR3 length: 11 amino acids. Trimming took off 2 bases at V and 1 base at J, with 0 bases between the two ends. In germline, CDR1 is SGHRS, CDR2 YFSETQ. The CDR3 bases are TGCGCCAGCAGCTTCCAAGAGACCCAGTACTTC. Translating gives CASSFQETQYF.

This clone has a single count. J is TRBJ2-7 and V is TRBV2, with D unclear. The CDR3 totals 11 residues. Looked up from germline, CDR1 is SNHLY and CDR2 is FYNNEI. Trimming stripped 4 bases from V and 3 bases from J, with 4 bases between. CDR3 amino acids: CASSANYEQYF. CDR3 nucleotide sequence: TGTGCCAGCAGTGCTAACTACGAGCAGTACTTC.